Here is one TCR beta chain with its context. Its matching antigen is unknown. Trimming took 3 bases from V and 4 from J, leaving 9 bases between them. CDR1 and CDR2 from the germline V gene are PRHDT and FYEKMQ (reference sequence). The CDR3 extends over 13 amino acids. This entry comes from a study of CD8 T cells in Susac syndrome. Study results and caveats: CD4+ T cell repertoires in Susac syndrome lacked clonal expansion.

Reverse transcription of roughly 0.5 to 1 ug RNA was performed with random hexamers. From the immunoSEQ multiplex PCR reads, TCRdb called clonotypes with MiXCR, one entry per CDR3 protein. The sample records about 180,000 distinct CDR3 sequences, under 95% being singletons. Sample: CD4+ T cells from PBMCs. The V and J genes are TRBV13 and TRBJ1-1; unclear D gene. The receptor's source is a human donor with Susac syndrome. The CDR3 here is CASSFYRSTEAFF. For the CDR3, the DNA is TGTGCCAGCAGCTTCTATCGGAGCACTGAAGCTTTCTTT.